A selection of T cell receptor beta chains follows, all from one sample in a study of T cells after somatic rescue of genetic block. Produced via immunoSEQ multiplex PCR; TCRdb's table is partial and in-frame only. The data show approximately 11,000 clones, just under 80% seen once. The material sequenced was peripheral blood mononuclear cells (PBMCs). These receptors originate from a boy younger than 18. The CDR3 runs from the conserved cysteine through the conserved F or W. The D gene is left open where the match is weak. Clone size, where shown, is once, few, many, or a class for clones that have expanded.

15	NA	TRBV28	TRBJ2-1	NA	CASSLSGMANNEQFF	TGTGCCAGCAGTTTATCAGGGATGGCGAACAATGAGCAGTTCTTC
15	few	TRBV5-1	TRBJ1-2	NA	CASSLTLGQIYGYTF	TGCGCCAGCAGCTTGACTCTGGGTCAGATCTATGGCTACACCTTC
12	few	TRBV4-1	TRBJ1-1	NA	CASSQGNTEAFF	TGCGCCAGCAGCCAGGGGAACACTGAAGCTTTCTTT
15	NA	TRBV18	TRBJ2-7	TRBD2	CASSPSRGGIYEQYF	TGTGCCAGCTCACCATCCCGCGGGGGAATCTACGAGCAGTACTTC
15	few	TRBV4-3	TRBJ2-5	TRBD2	CASSQAWLAGGTQYF	TGCGCCAGCAGCCAAGCCTGGCTAGCGGGGGGGACCCAGTACTTC
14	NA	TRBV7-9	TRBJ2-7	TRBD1	CASTRDREQDEQYF	TGTGCCAGCACGCGGGACAGGGAGCAGGACGAGCAGTACTTC
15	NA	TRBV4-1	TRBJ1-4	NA	CASSPLGAGGEKLFF	TGCGCCAGCAGCCCCCTAGGAGCTGGAGGGGAAAAACTGTTTTTT
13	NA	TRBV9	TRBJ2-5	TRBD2	CASSPGLAATQYF	TGTGCCAGCAGCCCGGGACTAGCAGCGACCCAGTACTTC
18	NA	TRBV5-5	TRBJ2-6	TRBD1	CASSHETGRRSGANVLTF	TGTGCCAGCAGCCACGAGACAGGGCGGAGGTCTGGGGCCAACGTCCTGACTTTC
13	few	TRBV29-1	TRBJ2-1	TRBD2	CSVTSGSHNEQFF	TGCAGCGTGACTAGCGGGAGCCACAATGAGCAGTTCTTC
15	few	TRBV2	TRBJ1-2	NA	CASSEDMVANYGYTF	TGTGCCAGCAGTGAAGACATGGTCGCTAACTATGGCTACACCTTC
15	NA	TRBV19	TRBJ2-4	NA	CASSIGGLAKNIQYF	TGTGCCAGTAGTATCGGAGGGCTAGCCAAAAACATTCAGTACTTC
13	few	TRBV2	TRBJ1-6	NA	CASSGQGSSPLHF	TGTGCCAGTTCCGGGCAGGGGAGTTCACCCCTCCACTTT
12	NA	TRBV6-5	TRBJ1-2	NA	CASSYGGLGNTF	TGTGCCAGCAGTTACGGAGGGCTTGGGAACACCTTC
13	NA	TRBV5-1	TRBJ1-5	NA	CASSLGSNQPQHF	TGCGCCAGCAGCTTGGGAAGCAATCAGCCCCAGCATTTT
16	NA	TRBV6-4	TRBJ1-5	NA	CASTPPGVYSNQPQHF	TGTGCCAGCACCCCCCCGGGGGTCTATAGCAATCAGCCCCAGCATTTT
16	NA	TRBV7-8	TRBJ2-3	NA	CASSGKGETHTDTQYF	TGTGCCAGCAGCGGAAAGGGGGAGACTCACACAGATACGCAGTATTTT
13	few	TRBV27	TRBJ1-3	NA	CASSFLGGNTIYF	TGTGCCAGCAGTTTTTTGGGTGGAAACACCATATATTTT
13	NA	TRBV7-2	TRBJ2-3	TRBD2	CASSPGLADTQYF	TGTGCCAGCAGCCCTGGACTAGCAGATACGCAGTATTTT
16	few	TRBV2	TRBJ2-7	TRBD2	CASSFGRAGKRYEQYF	TGTGCCAGCAGTTTTGGGAGGGCAGGGAAACGCTACGAGCAGTACTTC
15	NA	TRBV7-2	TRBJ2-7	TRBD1	CASSSQQGEQYEQYF	TGTGCCAGCAGTTCACAACAGGGGGAACAGTACGAGCAGTACTTC
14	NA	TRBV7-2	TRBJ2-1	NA	CASSLQRVNNEQFF	TGTGCCAGCAGCTTACAGCGGGTGAACAATGAGCAGTTCTTC
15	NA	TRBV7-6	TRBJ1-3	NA	CASSPGPLPGNTIYF	TGTGCCAGCAGCCCGGGGCCACTTCCTGGAAACACCATATATTTT
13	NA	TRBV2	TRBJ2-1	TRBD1	CASSEANRGEQFF	TGTGCCAGCAGTGAAGCGAACAGGGGCGAGCAGTTCTTC
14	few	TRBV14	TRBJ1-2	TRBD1	CASSQDGQGYGYTF	TGTGCCAGCAGCCAAGACGGACAGGGCTATGGCTACACCTTC